This is a list of T cell receptor beta chains from one sample in a study of OX40 agonist ivuxolimab in advanced cancers. TCRdb's table, derived via immunoSEQ multiplex PCR, lists solely in-frame clones and lacks some. The data show more than 35,000 clones, 65% to 85% seen once. Sequencing used CD4+ or CD8+ T cells sorted from blood, obtained in a trial of the OX40 agonist ivuxolimab. Receptors originate from an adult with an advanced solid tumor such as melanoma, head and neck, liver or kidney cancer. The CDR3 runs from the conserved cysteine through the conserved F or W. Each record gives: J gene, V gene, clone size, D gene, CDR3 protein, CDR3 DNA. The D gene is left open where the match is weak. Clone size is given for some rows only: seen once, a few or many times, or a class if the clone is expanded.

>TRBJ1-4|TRBV27|-|-
CASSSDRSTMWEKLFF
TGTGCCAGCAGTTCTGACAGGTCGACGATGTGGGAAAAACTGTTTTTT
>TRBJ2-3|TRBV5-6|-|TRBD2
CASSLLAGFPDTQYF
TGTGCCAGCAGCTTGCTAGCGGGATTTCCAGATACGCAGTATTTT
>TRBJ1-2|TRBV15|-|-
CATSRDPTGYGYTF
TGTGCCACCAGCAGAGATCCTACAGGGTATGGCTACACCTTC
>TRBJ1-3|TRBV6-5|-|TRBD1
CASSPNMGQRTIYF
TGTGCCAGCAGTCCTAATATGGGACAGCGCACCATATATTTT
>TRBJ2-7|TRBV28|once|TRBD1
CATLLDVGTGSYEQYF
TGTGCCACACTCCTTGATGTAGGGACAGGCTCCTACGAGCAGTACTTC
>TRBJ1-1|TRBV30|-|-
CAWSVPDSDYTEAFF
TGTGCCTGGAGTGTACCGGACAGCGACTACACTGAAGCTTTCTTT
>TRBJ2-5|TRBV13|-|TRBD2
CASSLESGRERETQYF
TGTGCCAGCAGCTTAGAAAGCGGGAGGGAACGGGAGACCCAGTACTTC
>TRBJ1-4|TRBV27|once|TRBD1
CASSSSRQGDFYEKLFF
TGTGCCAGCAGTTCATCTAGACAGGGGGACTTCTATGAAAAACTGTTTTTT
>TRBJ2-7|TRBV12-2|-|-
CASREGLRTTYEQYF
TGTGCAAGTCGAGAGGGACTAAGGACAACCTACGAGCAGTACTTC
>TRBJ2-6|TRBV4-3|few|TRBD2
CASSQDGGGSGANVLTF
TGCGCCAGCAGCCAAGATGGGGGGGGCTCTGGGGCCAACGTCCTGACTTTC
>TRBJ2-5|TRBV6-5|-|-
CASTLGSGDRETQYF
TGTGCCAGCACTCTCGGATCGGGGGACCGGGAGACCCAGTACTTC
>TRBJ2-1|TRBV7-2|-|TRBD2
CASSLESGSGSYNEQFF
TGTGCCAGCAGCTTAGAGAGCGGGAGTGGTTCCTACAATGAGCAGTTCTTC
>TRBJ2-4|TRBV5-1|-|TRBD1
CASSVQGPRNIQYF
TGCGCCAGCAGCGTACAGGGGCCCCGAAACATTCAGTACTTC
>TRBJ1-1|TRBV29-1|-|-
CSVETTSSEAFF
TGCAGCGTTGAAACTACAAGCTCTGAAGCTTTCTTT
>TRBJ2-1|TRBV5-1|few|-
CASSQNPGNQNEQFF
TGCGCCAGCAGCCAAAACCCGGGTAATCAGAATGAGCAGTTCTTC
>TRBJ2-1|TRBV4-3|-|TRBD1
CASSTASGTGEQFF
TGCGCCAGCAGCACCGCCTCCGGGACAGGGGAGCAGTTCTTC
>TRBJ1-2|TRBV27|once|TRBD1
CASSLTGGVWYGYTF
TGTGCCAGCAGCTTAACAGGGGGCGTATGGTATGGCTACACCTTC
>TRBJ1-5|TRBV7-9|-|-
CASSVVGGHFNNQPQHF
TGTGCCAGCAGCGTGGTTGGGGGGCACTTCAACAATCAGCCCCAGCATTTT
>TRBJ1-2|TRBV6-1|once|-
CASRISGRNYGYTF
TGTGCCAGCAGGATTAGCGGCAGGAACTATGGCTACACCTTC
>TRBJ2-5|TRBV29-1|-|TRBD2
CSVGGTSVSETQYF
TGCAGCGTTGGAGGGACTAGCGTTTCGGAGACCCAGTACTTC
>TRBJ2-1|TRBV18|-|-
CASSPPGTNEQFF
TGTGCCAGCTCACCACCGGGGACCAATGAGCAGTTCTTC
>TRBJ1-3|TRBV6-5|few|-
CASRGDLTGNTIYF
TGTGCCAGCAGGGGGGATTTGACGGGAAACACCATATATTTT
>TRBJ1-1|TRBV7-8|-|-
CASSLVVSTWTNTEAFF
TGTGCCAGCAGCTTAGTTGTCTCGACTTGGACGAACACTGAAGCTTTCTTT
>TRBJ2-7|TRBV5-1|-|TRBD1
CASSLQGAYEQYF
TGCGCCAGCAGCTTACAGGGGGCCTACGAGCAGTACTTC
>TRBJ2-5|TRBV19|-|-
CASSPTRETQYF
TGTGCCAGTAGTCCCACCAGAGAGACCCAGTACTTC
>TRBJ2-1|TRBV4-1|-|-
CASSQDKRRPPYVDEQFF
TGCGCCAGCAGCCAAGATAAGAGGAGGCCCCCCTACGTCGATGAGCAGTTCTTC
>TRBJ2-2|TRBV5-1|-|-
CASSILTGWGTGELFF
TGCGCCAGCAGCATCCTGACAGGCTGGGGCACCGGGGAGCTGTTTTTT
>TRBJ2-1|TRBV11-2|-|-
CASNLYNEQFF
TGTGCCAGCAACCTATACAATGAGCAGTTCTTC
>TRBJ2-5|TRBV25-1|-|-
CASSRNRVRPETQYF
TGTGCCAGCAGCCGAAACAGGGTCCGGCCAGAGACCCAGTACTTC
>TRBJ2-7|TRBV7-2|few|TRBD2
CASSLVGAKASGSHEQYF
TGTGCCAGCAGCTTAGTGGGCGCGAAGGCTAGCGGGAGTCACGAGCAGTACTTC
>TRBJ2-7|TRBV7-9|-|TRBD1
CASSLGQGADYEQYF
TGTGCCAGCAGCTTAGGGCAGGGGGCCGATTACGAGCAGTACTTC
>TRBJ1-2|TRBV2|-|-
CASSEDRRNYGYTF
TGTGCCAGCAGTGAAGACAGAAGAAACTATGGCTACACCTTC
>TRBJ1-1|TRBV19|-|-
CASSQQNQNTEAFF
TGTGCCAGTAGTCAGCAGAATCAGAACACTGAAGCTTTCTTT
>TRBJ1-6|TRBV7-9|-|-
CASSPSLTQFNSPLHF
TGTGCCAGCAGCCCTTCCTTGACCCAGTTTAATTCACCCCTCCACTTT
>TRBJ2-1|TRBV29-1|-|-
CSVDGTSYNEQFF
TGCAGCGTTGACGGAACCTCCTACAATGAGCAGTTCTTC
>TRBJ2-1|TRBV29-1|-|TRBD2
CSVERTSTRGEQFF
TGCAGCGTTGAAAGGACTAGCACCCGTGGTGAGCAGTTCTTC
>TRBJ1-3|TRBV5-1|-|-
CASRLLGDRNTIYF
TGCGCCAGCAGGCTGCTGGGAGACAGAAACACCATATATTTT
>TRBJ2-7|TRBV4-1|once|TRBD1
CASSQDPRDRGYEQYF
TGCGCCAGCAGCCAAGATCCTAGGGACAGGGGCTACGAGCAGTACTTC
>TRBJ1-2|TRBV11-3|-|TRBD1
CASSPTRQGAGGYTF
TGTGCCAGCAGCCCAACCAGGCAGGGGGCGGGTGGCTACACCTTC
>TRBJ2-1|TRBV5-4|-|-
CASSSQGGTYNEQFF
TGTGCCAGCAGCTCCCAGGGGGGGACCTACAATGAGCAGTTCTTC